This T cell receptor beta chain emerged from a study of cytomegalovirus exposure and HLA in healthy donors. Study background: An analysis done earlier identified roughly 120 million unique TCR beta sequences from 200 million or so T cells.

V lost 0 bases and J 6 bases, leaving 16 bases between the germline ends. CDR1 and CDR2 (germline): SGHRS, YFSETQ. The length of the CDR3 is 15 residues. Remarks on this clone: Its target is not known.

The study ran its PCR with 60 Vbeta and 13 Jbeta primers. Only in-frame clones appear in the TCRdb table, and some are missing; sequencing was by immunoSEQ multiplex PCR. The sample includes about 150,000 clones, 60% to 85% of them seen just once. Study findings and constraints: Presence/absence analyses assumed roughly uniform sequencing depth across donors. With further analysis later on, most CMV-associated TCR beta chains appeared HLA-restricted. Within the data, a cluster of highly shared sequence variants was likely a sequencing artifact.

The sample comprised PBMCs. This clonotype originated in a woman between 40 and 55 years old in good health and CMV-seronegative. This chain links TRBV5-1 with TRBJ2-7, with a weak D call TRBD2 (6 bases). Written as DNA, the CDR3 is TGCGCCAGCAGCTTGGCTTGGCGGGAACATGGCGAGCAGTACTTC. Protein product: CASSLAWREHGEQYF. The full variable domain, with the rest looked up from reference TRBV5-1 and TRBJ2-7, is KAGVTQTPRYLIKTRGQQVTLSCSPISGHRSVSWYQQTPGQGLQFLFEYFSETQRNKGNFPGRFSGRQFSNSRSEMNVSTLELGDSALYLCASSLAWREHGEQYFGPGTRLTVT.